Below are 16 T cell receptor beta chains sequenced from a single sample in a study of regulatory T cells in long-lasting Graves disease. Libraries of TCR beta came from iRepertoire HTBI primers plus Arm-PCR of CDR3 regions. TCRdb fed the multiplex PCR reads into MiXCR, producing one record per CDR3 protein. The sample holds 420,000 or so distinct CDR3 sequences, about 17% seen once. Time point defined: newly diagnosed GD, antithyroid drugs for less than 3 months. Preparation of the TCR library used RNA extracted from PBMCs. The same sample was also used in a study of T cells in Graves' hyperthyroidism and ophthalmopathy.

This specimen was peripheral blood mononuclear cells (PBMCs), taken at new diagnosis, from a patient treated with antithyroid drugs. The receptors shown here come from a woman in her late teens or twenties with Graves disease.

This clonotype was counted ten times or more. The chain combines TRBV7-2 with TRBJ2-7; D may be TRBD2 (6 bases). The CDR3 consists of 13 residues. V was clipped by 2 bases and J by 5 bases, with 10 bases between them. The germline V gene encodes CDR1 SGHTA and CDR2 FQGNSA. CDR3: CASSLTGENEQYF. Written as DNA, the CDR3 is TGTGCCAGCAGCTTAACGGGAGAGAACGAGCAGTACTTC. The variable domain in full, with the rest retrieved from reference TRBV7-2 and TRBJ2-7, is GAGVSQSPSNKVTEKGKDVELRCDPISGHTALYWYRQSLGQGLEFLIYFQGNSAPDKSGLPSDRFSAERTGGSVSTLTIQRTQQEDSAVYLCASSLTGENEQYFGPGTRLTVT.

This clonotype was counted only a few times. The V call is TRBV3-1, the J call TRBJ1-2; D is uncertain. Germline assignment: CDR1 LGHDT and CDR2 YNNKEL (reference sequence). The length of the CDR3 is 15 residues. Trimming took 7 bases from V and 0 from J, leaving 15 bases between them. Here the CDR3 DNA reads TGTGCCAGCACCAAAACGATCAAAGCTAACTATGGCTACACCTTC. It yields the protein CASTKTIKANYGYTF.

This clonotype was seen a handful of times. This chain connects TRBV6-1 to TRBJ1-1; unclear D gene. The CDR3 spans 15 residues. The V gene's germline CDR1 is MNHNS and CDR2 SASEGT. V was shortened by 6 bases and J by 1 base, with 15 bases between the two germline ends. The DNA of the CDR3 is TGTGCCAGCAGCCCGCGAGGCAGCCCGAACACTGAAGCTTTCTTT. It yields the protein CASSPRGSPNTEAFF.

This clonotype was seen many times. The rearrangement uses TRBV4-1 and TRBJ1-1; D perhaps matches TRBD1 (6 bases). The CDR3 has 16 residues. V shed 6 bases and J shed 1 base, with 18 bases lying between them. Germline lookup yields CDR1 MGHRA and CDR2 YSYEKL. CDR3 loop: CASSHSKPGANTEAFF. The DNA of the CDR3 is TGCGCCAGCAGTCACTCAAAACCGGGGGCGAACACTGAAGCTTTCTTT.

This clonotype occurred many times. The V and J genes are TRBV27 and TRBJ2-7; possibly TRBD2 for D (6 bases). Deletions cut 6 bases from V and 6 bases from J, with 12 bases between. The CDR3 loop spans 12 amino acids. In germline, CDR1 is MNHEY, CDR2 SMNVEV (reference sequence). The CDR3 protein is CASSLAGIEQYF. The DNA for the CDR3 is TGTGCCAGCAGCCTGGCGGGGATCGAGCAGTACTTC.

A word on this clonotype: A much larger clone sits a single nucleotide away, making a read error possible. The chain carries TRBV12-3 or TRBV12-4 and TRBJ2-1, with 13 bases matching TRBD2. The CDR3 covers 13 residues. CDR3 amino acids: CVSSTSGRDEQFF. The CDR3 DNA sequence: TGTGTCAGCAGCACTAGCGGGAGGGATGAGCAGTTCTTC.

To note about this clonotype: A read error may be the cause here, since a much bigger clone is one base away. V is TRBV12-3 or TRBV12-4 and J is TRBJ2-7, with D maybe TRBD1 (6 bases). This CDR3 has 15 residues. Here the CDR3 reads CASSKDSLLSHEQYF. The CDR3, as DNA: TGTGCCAGCAGTAAGGACAGCTTACTCTCCCACGAGCAGTACTTC.

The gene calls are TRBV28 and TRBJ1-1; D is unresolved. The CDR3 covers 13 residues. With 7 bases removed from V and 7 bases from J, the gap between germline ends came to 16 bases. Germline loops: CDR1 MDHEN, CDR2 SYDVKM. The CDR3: CASTLWGAGEAFF. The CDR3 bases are TGTGCCAGCACCCTATGGGGAGCGGGTGAAGCTTTCTTT.

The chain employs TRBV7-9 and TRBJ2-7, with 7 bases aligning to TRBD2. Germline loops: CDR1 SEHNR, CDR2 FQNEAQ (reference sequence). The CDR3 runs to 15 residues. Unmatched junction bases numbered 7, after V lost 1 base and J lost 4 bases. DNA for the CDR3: TGTGCCAGCAGCTTAGTGGTTAGCGGGTCATACGAGCAGTACTTC. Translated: CASSLVVSGSYEQYF. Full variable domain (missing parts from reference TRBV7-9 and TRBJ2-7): DTGVSQNPRHKITKRGQNVTFRCDPISEHNRLYWYRQTLGQGPEFLTYFQNEAQLEKSRLLSDRFSAERPKGSFSTLEIQRTEQGDSAMYLCASSLVVSGSYEQYFGPGTRLTVT.

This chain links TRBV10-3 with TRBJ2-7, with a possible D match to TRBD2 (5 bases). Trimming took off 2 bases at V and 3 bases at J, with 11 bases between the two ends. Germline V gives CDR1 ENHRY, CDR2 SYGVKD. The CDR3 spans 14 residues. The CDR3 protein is CAISENQRNYEQYF. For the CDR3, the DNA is TGTGCCATCAGTGAGAACCAGCGGAACTACGAGCAGTACTTC.

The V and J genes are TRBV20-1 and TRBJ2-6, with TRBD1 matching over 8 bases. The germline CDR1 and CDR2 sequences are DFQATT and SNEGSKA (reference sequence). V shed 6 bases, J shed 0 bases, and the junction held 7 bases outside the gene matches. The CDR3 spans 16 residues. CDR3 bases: TGCAGTGCCGGACAGGGTTGGGGCTCTGGGGCCAACGTCCTGACTTTC. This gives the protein CSAGQGWGSGANVLTF.

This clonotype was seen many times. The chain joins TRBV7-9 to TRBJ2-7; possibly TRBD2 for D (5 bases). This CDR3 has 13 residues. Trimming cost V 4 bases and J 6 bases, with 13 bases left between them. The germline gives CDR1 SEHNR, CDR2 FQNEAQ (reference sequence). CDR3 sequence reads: CASSSGRGTEQYF. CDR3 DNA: TGTGCCAGCAGCTCAGGACGGGGAACCGAGCAGTACTTC. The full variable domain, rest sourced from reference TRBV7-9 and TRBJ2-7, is DTGVSQNPRHKITKRGQNVTFRCDPISEHNRLYWYRQTLGQGPEFLTYFQNEAQLEKSRLLSDRFSAERPKGSFSTLEIQRTEQGDSAMYLCASSSGRGTEQYFGPGTRLTVT.

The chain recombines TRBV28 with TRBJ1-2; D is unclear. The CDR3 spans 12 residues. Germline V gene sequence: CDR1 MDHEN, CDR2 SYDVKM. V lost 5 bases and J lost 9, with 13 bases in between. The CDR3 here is CASSSDLGSYTF. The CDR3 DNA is TGTGCCAGCAGTAGCGACTTGGGAAGCTACACCTTC.

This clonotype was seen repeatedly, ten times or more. CDR3 nucleotides: TGTGCCAGCAGTCAACAGGGGGCGCGGGCTAATGAAAAACTGTTTTTT. Translated: CASSQQGARANEKLFF. This rearrangement joins TRBV2 to TRBJ1-4, with 9 bases matching TRBD1. Germline values: CDR1 SNHLY, CDR2 FYNNEI. The V segment lost 5 bases and the J segment 3 bases; nucleotides outside the gene matches: 7. The CDR3 covers 16 residues. Based on the CDR3 plus reference TRBV2 and TRBJ1-4, the full variable domain is EPEVTQTPSHQVTQMGQEVILRCVPISNHLYFYWYRQILGQKVEFLVSFYNNEISEKSEIFDDQFSVERPDGSNFTLKIRSTKLEDSAMYFCASSQQGARANEKLFFGSGTQLSVL.

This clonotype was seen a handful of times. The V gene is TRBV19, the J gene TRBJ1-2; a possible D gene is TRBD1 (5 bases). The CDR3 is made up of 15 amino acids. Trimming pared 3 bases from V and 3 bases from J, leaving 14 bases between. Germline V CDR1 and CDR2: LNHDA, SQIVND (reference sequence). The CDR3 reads CASSMVQVKDYGYTF. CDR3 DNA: TGTGCCAGTAGTATGGTACAGGTTAAGGACTATGGCTACACCTTC.

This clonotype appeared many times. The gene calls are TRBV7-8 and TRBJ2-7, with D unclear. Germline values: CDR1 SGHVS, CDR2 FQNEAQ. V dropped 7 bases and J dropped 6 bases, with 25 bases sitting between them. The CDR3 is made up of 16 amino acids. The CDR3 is CASNELAAELLLEQYF. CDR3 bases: TGTGCCAGCAACGAATTGGCGGCTGAACTGCTACTCGAGCAGTACTTC.